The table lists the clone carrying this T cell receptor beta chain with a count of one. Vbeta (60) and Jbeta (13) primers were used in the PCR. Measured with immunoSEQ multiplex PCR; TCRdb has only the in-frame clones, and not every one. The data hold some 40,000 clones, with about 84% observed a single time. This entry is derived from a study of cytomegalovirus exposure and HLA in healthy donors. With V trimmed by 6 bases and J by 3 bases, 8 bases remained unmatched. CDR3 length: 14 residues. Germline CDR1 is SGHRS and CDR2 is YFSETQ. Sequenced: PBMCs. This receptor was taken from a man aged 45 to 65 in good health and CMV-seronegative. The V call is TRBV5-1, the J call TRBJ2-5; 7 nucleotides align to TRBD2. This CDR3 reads CASTRGDGEETQYF. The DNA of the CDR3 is TGCGCCAGCACCCGGGGGGACGGTGAAGAGACCCAGTACTTC.